The 5 T cell receptor beta chains presented below share a single source sample, sequenced in a study of regulatory and conventional T cells in RAG deficiency. Sequenced by immunoSEQ multiplex PCR; TCRdb stores in-frame clones only, minus some. The repertoire consists of about 29,000 clones, with nearly 95% occurring once and the leading ten covering over 0.15%. The sorted conventional CD4+ T cells were CD25-low and CD127-high, with genomic DNA sequenced. These data also formed part of another study, on regulatory T cells. That source notes: Amplification used 52 TRBV primers and 13 TRBJ primers.

The sequenced sample consisted of CD25- CD4+ T cells sorted from blood. The receptor set was obtained from a human donor in good health.

The J gene is TRBJ1-1, the V gene TRBV5-1; tentatively, D is TRBD1 (6 bases). Per the germline V gene, CDR1 is SGHRS and CDR2 is YFSETQ. Between the trimmed V and J ends, which lost 6 bases and 5 bases, there was a span of 14 bases. CDR3 length: 13 amino acids. DNA of the CDR3: TGCGCCAGCACCACAGGGATTGTGACTGAAGCTTTCTTT. This codes for CASTTGIVTEAFF.

The chain carries TRBV6-1 and TRBJ1-2, with no clear D. The CDR3 sequence is 14 residues long. CDR1 is MNHNS and CDR2 is SASEGT in the germline V gene. Trimming took off 1 base at V and 7 bases at J, with 13 bases between the two ends. CDR3 sequence: CASSEGVFISGYTF. The CDR3 DNA sequence: TGTGCCAGCAGTGAAGGAGTCTTCATAAGTGGCTACACCTTC.

This clone appeared a single time. This chain uses TRBV9 with TRBJ2-3; TRBD2 is a possible D gene (6 bases). Trimming removed 2 bases from V and 1 base from J, with 11 bases in between. The CDR3 has 15 amino acids. The germline gives CDR1 SGDLS, CDR2 YYNGEE. The DNA for the CDR3 is TGTGCCAGCAGCGTGGTGGGACTCCGCACAGATACGCAGTATTTT. Translation gives CASSVVGLRTDTQYF.

The chain uses TRBV7-7 and TRBJ2-5; TRBD1 aligns across 11 bases. With the DNA end fitting TRBJ2-7 better, the J assignment may be wrong. CDR1 SSHAT and CDR2 FNYEAQ come from the germline V gene (reference sequence). The CDR3 is 14 residues long. CDR3 sequence: CASSLGDRGGEQYF. The CDR3 bases are TGTGCCAGCAGCTTAGGGGACAGGGGGGGCGAGCAGTACTTC.

V and J are TRBV27 and TRBJ1-6, with 7 positions matching TRBD1. V was clipped by 6 bases and J by 5 bases; unmatched bases: 16. CDR3 length: 18 residues. From germline, CDR1 is MNHEY and CDR2 SMNVEV (reference sequence). CDR3 sequence (DNA): TGTGCCAGCAGGGAGTACATCAGGGGGGATTCTAATAATTCACCCCTCCACTTT. As protein: CASREYIRGDSNNSPLHF.